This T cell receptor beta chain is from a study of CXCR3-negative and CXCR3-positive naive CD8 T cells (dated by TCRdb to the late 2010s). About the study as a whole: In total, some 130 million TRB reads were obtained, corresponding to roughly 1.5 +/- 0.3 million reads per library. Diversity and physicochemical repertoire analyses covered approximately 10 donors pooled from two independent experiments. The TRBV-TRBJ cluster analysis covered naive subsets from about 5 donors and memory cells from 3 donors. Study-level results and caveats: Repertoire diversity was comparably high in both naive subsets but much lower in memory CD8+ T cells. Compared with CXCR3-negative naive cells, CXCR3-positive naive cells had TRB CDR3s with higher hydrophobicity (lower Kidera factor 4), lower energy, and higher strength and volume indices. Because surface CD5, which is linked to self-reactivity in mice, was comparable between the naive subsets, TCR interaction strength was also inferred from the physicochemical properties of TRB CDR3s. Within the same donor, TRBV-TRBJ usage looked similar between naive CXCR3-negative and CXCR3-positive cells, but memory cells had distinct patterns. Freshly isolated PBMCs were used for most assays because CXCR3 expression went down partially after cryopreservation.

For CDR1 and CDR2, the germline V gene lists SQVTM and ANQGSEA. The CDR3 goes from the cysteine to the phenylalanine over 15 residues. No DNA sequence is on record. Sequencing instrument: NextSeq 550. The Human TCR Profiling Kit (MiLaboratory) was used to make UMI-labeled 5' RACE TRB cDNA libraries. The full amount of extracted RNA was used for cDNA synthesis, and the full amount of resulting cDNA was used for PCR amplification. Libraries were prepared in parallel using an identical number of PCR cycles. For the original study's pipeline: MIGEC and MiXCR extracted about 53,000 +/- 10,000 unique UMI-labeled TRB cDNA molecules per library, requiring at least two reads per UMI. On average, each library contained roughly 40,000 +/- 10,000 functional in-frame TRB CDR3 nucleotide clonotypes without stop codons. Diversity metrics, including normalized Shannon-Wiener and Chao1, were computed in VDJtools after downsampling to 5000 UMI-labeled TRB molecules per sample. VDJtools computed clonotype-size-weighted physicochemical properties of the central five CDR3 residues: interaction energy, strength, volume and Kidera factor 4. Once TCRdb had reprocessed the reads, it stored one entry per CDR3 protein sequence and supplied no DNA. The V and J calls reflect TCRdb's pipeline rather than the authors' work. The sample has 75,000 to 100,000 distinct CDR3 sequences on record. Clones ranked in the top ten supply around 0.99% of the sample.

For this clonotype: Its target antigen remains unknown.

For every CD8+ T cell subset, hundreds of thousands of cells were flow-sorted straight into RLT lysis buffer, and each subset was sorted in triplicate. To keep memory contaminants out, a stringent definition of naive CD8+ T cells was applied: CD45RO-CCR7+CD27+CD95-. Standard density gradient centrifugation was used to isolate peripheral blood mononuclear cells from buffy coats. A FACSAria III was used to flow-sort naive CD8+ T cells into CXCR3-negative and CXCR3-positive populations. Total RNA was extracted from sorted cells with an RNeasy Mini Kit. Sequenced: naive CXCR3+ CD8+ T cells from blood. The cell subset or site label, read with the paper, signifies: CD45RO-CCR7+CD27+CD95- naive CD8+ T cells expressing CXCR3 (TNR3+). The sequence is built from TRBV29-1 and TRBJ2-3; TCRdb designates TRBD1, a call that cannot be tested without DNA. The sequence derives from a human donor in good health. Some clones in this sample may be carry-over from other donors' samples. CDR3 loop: CSVERLGSGGDTQYF.